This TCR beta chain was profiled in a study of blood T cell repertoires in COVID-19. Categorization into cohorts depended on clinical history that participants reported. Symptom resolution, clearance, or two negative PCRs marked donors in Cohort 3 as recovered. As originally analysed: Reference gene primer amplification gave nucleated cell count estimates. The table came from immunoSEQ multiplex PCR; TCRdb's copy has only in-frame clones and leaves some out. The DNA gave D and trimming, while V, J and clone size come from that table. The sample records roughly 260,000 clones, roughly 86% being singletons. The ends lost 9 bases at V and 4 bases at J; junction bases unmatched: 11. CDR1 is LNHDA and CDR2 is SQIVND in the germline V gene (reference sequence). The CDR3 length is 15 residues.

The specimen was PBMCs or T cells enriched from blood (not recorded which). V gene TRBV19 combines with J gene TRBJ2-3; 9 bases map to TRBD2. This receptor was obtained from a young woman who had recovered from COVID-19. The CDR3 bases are TGTGCCAGCAATTTAGGCGGGGGGGTCCCAGATACGCAGTATTTT. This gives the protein CASNLGGGVPDTQYF.